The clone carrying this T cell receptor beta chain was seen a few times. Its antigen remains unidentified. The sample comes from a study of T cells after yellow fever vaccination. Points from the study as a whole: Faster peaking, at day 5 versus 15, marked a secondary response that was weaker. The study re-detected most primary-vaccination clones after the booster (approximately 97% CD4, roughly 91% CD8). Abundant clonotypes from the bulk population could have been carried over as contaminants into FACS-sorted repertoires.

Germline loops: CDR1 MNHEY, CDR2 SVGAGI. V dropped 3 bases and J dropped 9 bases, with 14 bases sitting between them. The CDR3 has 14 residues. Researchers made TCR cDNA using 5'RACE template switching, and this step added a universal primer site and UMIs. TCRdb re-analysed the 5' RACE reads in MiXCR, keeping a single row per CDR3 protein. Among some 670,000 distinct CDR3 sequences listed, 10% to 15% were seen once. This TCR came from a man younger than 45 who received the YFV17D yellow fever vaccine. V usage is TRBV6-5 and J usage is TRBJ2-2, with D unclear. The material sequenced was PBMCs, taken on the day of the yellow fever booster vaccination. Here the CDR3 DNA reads TGTGCCAGCAGTTATTCCCGGACGTCTAGGGAGCTGTTTTTT. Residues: CASSYSRTSRELFF.